This T cell receptor (beta chain) came from a study of identical twins. The authors used template switching to add a universal primer site and gave cDNA unique molecular identifiers. Via MiXCR, TCRdb re-called the 5' RACE reads, giving one row per CDR3 protein. This table holds under 450,000 distinct CDR3 sequences, approximately 17% found once. V gave up 5 bases and J gave up 3 bases; unmatched junction bases: 8. Germline CDR1 and CDR2: MNHNS and SASEGT. The CDR3 covers 16 residues. Only a few counts were recorded for this clonotype. What was sequenced was naive T cells sorted from blood. This chain uses TRBV6-1 with TRBJ2-2; 8 positions match TRBD1. This clonotype was obtained from a man in his fifties in good health. Here the CDR3 DNA reads TGTGCCAGCAGTCCCCAGGGGGCAGGGTACACCGGGGAGCTGTTTTTT. This codes for CASSPQGAGYTGELFF.